This T cell receptor beta chain appears in the sequencing data of a study of shared clonotypes between healthy human individuals. Sequencing was performed with immunoSEQ multiplex PCR; in TCRdb, only in-frame clones are kept and a portion is missing. Among millions of clones listed, 85% to 95% were seen once. This TCR was sampled from a man aged 18 to 35 in good health. Sequencing used naive CD4+ T cells sorted from blood. As to subset: CD45RA+ positively selected.

CDR3 in amino acids: CASSFAIGGTGELFF. CDR3 bases: TGTGCCAGCAGTTTCGCTATCGGGGGCACCGGGGAGCTGTTTTTT. The genes are TRBV6-1 and TRBJ2-2, with D maybe TRBD2 (6 bases). The germline CDR1 and CDR2 sequences are MNHNS and SASEGT. The CDR3 sequence is 15 residues long. The V gene lost 5 bases and the J gene lost 4 bases, with 14 bases spanning the gap.